What follows are 28 T cell receptor beta chains derived from one specimen sequenced in a study of T cell responses to AZD1222 COVID-19 vaccine. Sequenced by immunoSEQ multiplex PCR; TCRdb stores in-frame clones only, minus some. The repertoire holds approximately 140,000 clones, around 93% seen once, with 4.5% to 5.5% in the top ten. The sample was peripheral blood, taken on day 0 of AZD1222 vaccination. Receptors were obtained from an adult in good health.

The rearrangement links TRBV29-1 to TRBJ1-2; 9 nucleotides agree with TRBD1. Trimming cost V 5 bases and J 0 bases; bases outside gene matches: 10. Germline V CDR1 and CDR2: SQVTM, ANQGSEA. CDR3 length: 16 amino acids. CDR3 sequence (DNA): TGCAGCGTTCCCCGGGACAGGGTAAACTCTAACTATGGCTACACCTTC. Protein: CSVPRDRVNSNYGYTF.

The chain couples TRBV19 to TRBJ1-2; weak D call: TRBD1 (5 bases). V was cut by 3 bases and J by 8 bases, with 13 bases left in between. The CDR3 has 13 residues. The V gene's germline CDR1 is LNHDA and CDR2 SQIVND (reference sequence). CDR3 coding DNA: TGTGCCAGTAGTATGGGGGGATCAAGAGGCTACACCTTC. Its protein product is CASSMGGSRGYTF.

The V and J genes are TRBV19 and TRBJ2-3; 10 nucleotides align to TRBD2. Trimming removed 4 bases from V and 0 bases from J; junction bases left unmatched: 7. CDR1 and CDR2 from the germline V gene are LNHDA and SQIVND (reference sequence). The CDR3 runs to 17 residues. Written as DNA, the CDR3 is TGTGCCAGTAGTAAGGAGCGGGGGGGCCCTAGCACAGATACGCAGTATTTT. This translates into CASSKERGGPSTDTQYF.

The rearrangement links TRBV7-3 to TRBJ2-6, with 7 positions matching TRBD1. Losses at the gene ends were 5 bases for V and 2 bases for J; bases not matched to a gene: 3. The CDR3 covers 15 residues. Germline-derived CDR1 and CDR2 are SGHTA and FQGTGA. CDR3 coding DNA: TGTGCCAGCAGCCTAGACAGGGCTGGGGCCAACGTCCTGACTTTC. Translated, it gives CASSLDRAGANVLTF.

The gene calls are TRBV12-3 or TRBV12-4 and TRBJ2-7; either TRBD1 or TRBD2 may fit D (5 bases each). Trimming stripped 11 bases from V and 0 bases from J, with 11 bases between. The CDR3 consists of 12 residues. The CDR3 spells CAGDGNSYEQYF. The CDR3, as DNA: TGTGCCGGGGACGGAAACTCCTACGAGCAGTACTTC.

The chain combines TRBV5-6 with TRBJ1-2; D is undetermined. The CDR3 loop spans 14 amino acids. The germline V and J ends were trimmed by 6 bases and 3 bases, with 15 bases remaining between them. The germline CDR1 and CDR2 sequences are SGHDT and YYEEEE. CDR3 sequence: CASTQAGFHYGYTF. The CDR3 nucleotides read TGTGCCAGCACCCAGGCAGGCTTCCACTATGGCTACACCTTC.

The chain employs TRBV5-1 and TRBJ2-1; D ambiguous. Trimming removed 3 bases at V and 1 base at J, with 17 bases between. Germline assignment: CDR1 SGHRS and CDR2 YFSETQ. The CDR3 spans 17 residues. This CDR3 reads CASSSKPVGTSYNEQFF. The CDR3 nucleotides are TGCGCCAGCAGCTCCAAACCGGTGGGAACGTCCTACAATGAGCAGTTCTTC.

V usage is TRBV18 and J usage is TRBJ1-5, with a possible D match to TRBD1 (6 bases). The CDR3 consists of 14 residues. Germline loops: CDR1 KGHSH, CDR2 LQKENI. Trimming left V 5 bases short and J 2 bases short, with 10 bases between. CDR3 loop: CASSSQGGNQPQHF. CDR3 nucleotides: TGTGCCAGCTCATCACAGGGCGGCAATCAGCCCCAGCATTTT.

The chain is built from TRBV18 and TRBJ1-5; the D is unclear. Looked up from germline, CDR1 is KGHSH and CDR2 is LQKENI. Trimming left V 2 bases short and J 3 bases short, with 11 bases between. This CDR3 spans 15 amino acids. The CDR3: CASSPRAGNNQPQHF. CDR3 DNA: TGTGCCAGCTCACCAAGGGCGGGAAACAATCAGCCCCAGCATTTT.

This clone was found a few times. The genes are TRBV7-8 and TRBJ2-7, with a possible D match to TRBD2 (7 bases). The V and J ends lost 7 bases and 5 bases respectively, with 18 bases between them. Germline CDR1 reads SGHVS; CDR2 reads FQNEAQ. The CDR3 sequence is 14 residues long. The CDR3 sequence: CASTRGGGHNEQYF. As DNA, the CDR3 is TGTGCCAGCACCAGGGGAGGGGGGCACAACGAGCAGTACTTC. The full variable domain, with the rest looked up from reference TRBV7-8 and TRBJ2-7, is GAGVSQSPRYKVAKRGQDVALRCDPISGHVSLFWYQQALGQGPEFLTYFQNEAQLDKSGLPSDRFFAERPEGSVSTLKIQRTQQEDSAVYLCASTRGGGHNEQYFGPGTRLTVT.

The V and J genes are TRBV2 and TRBJ1-2; no reliable D call. The germline V and J ends were trimmed by 7 bases and 4 bases, with 10 bases remaining between them. From germline, CDR1 is SNHLY and CDR2 FYNNEI. CDR3 length: 12 amino acids. DNA of the CDR3: TGTGCCAGCACGCGGGATGGCTATGGCTACACCTTC. This codes for CASTRDGYGYTF. Using reference TRBV2 and TRBJ1-2 for the parts outside the CDR3, the full variable domain is EPEVTQTPSHQVTQMGQEVILRCVPISNHLYFYWYRQILGQKVEFLVSFYNNEISEKSEIFDDQFSVERPDGSNFTLKIRSTKLEDSAMYFCASTRDGYGYTFGSGTRLTVV.

The chain carries TRBV6-5 and TRBJ1-2; D is undetermined. Trimming removed 4 bases from V and 5 bases from J, with 20 bases in between. Germline V gene lookup returns CDR1 MNHEY and CDR2 SVGAGI. The CDR3 runs 16 residues. The chain's CDR3 is CASSFTLGRNSYGYTF. Written as DNA, the CDR3 is TGTGCCAGCAGTTTCACACTCGGACGTAATTCTTATGGCTACACCTTC.

The CDR3 spells CASSKRDRGPVGELFF. The CDR3 DNA is TGTGCCAGCAGCAAAAGGGACAGGGGGCCGGTCGGGGAGCTGTTTTTT. The V gene is TRBV21-1, the J gene TRBJ2-2; the listed D gene, TRBD1, was not tested against the DNA. TRBV21-1 constitutes a pseudogene. CDR3 length: 16 amino acids.

This chain uses TRBV13 with TRBJ2-4, with 8 bases that match TRBD2. CDR1 and CDR2 (germline): PRHDT, FYEKMQ (reference sequence). This CDR3 comprises 16 residues. V was pared by 0 bases and J by 9 bases, with 10 bases of the junction left unmatched. CDR3 residues: CASSLGGTRSIGIQYF. Here the CDR3 DNA reads TGTGCCAGCAGCTTAGGCGGGACTAGGAGTATCGGCATTCAGTACTTC.

The chain carries TRBV29-1 and TRBJ2-7; D tentatively reads TRBD1 or TRBD2 (5 bases each). Germline V gene data show CDR1 as SQVTM and CDR2 as ANQGSEA. V lost 6 bases to trimming and J lost 6 bases, with 12 bases between them. This CDR3 comprises 11 residues. This CDR3 is CSVGDPGEQYF. The CDR3 DNA reads as TGCAGCGTGGGGGACCCAGGCGAGCAGTACTTC.

V gene TRBV29-1 combines with J gene TRBJ1-2; maybe TRBD1 (5 bases). CDR1 is SQVTM, CDR2 ANQGSEA, per germline. V was pared by 4 bases and J by 3 bases, with 15 bases between. This CDR3 has 14 amino acids. The CDR3 here is CSVAAGAGDYGYTF. The CDR3 nucleotides are TGCAGCGTTGCCGCCGGGGCAGGCGACTATGGCTACACCTTC.

CDR3 residues: CASSDPRTGNTEAFF. The CDR3, as DNA: TGTGCCAGCAGCGACCCCCGGACGGGGAACACTGAAGCTTTCTTT. V and J are TRBV9 and TRBJ1-1; D is unclear. With 3 bases removed from V and 1 base from J, the gap between germline ends came to 13 bases. CDR3 length equals 15 residues. Germline values: CDR1 SGDLS, CDR2 YYNGEE.

V gene TRBV7-6 combines with J gene TRBJ2-1; the match to TRBD2 covers 8 bases. CDR1 is SGHVS, CDR2 FNYEAQ, per germline. V lost 1 base and J lost 4; bases outside the gene matches: 6. The CDR3 has 16 amino acids. The CDR3 loop is CASSLDGSGAYNEQFF. The CDR3, as DNA: TGTGCCAGCAGCTTAGATGGTAGCGGGGCTTACAATGAGCAGTTCTTC.

The J gene is TRBJ1-3, the V gene TRBV4-2; the D gene is possibly TRBD1 (5 bases). The CDR3 runs 15 residues. The germline V gene has CDR1 LGHNA and CDR2 YNFKEQ. Trimming took off 2 bases at V and 4 bases at J, with 12 bases between the two ends. CDR3 DNA sequence: TGTGCCAGCAGCCAATCGCAGGGTCCCGGAAACACCATATATTTT. This sequence encodes CASSQSQGPGNTIYF.

The chain has TRBV30 and TRBJ1-1; D is unresolved. The CDR3 runs 12 residues. V lost 3 bases to trimming and J lost 3 bases, with 8 bases between them. The germline V gene encodes CDR1 GTSNPN and CDR2 SVGIG (reference sequence). CDR3 in amino acids: CAWSSLDTEAFF. As DNA, the CDR3 is TGTGCCTGGAGCTCCCTGGACACTGAAGCTTTCTTT.

The V gene is TRBV9, the J gene TRBJ1-2; D not resolved. V was clipped by 2 bases and J by 8 bases, with 7 bases between them. CDR3 length equals 11 residues. CDR1 is SGDLS and CDR2 is YYNGEE in the germline V gene. In DNA, the CDR3 is TGTGCCAGCAGCGTCGAATGGGGCTACACCTTC. It codes for CASSVEWGYTF.

The CDR3, as DNA: TGTGCCAGCAGCGCAGGCCTTAACAATGAGCAGTTCTTC. Its translation is CASSAGLNNEQFF. The rearrangement links TRBV7-8 to TRBJ2-1, with no clear D. V lost 5 bases and J lost 5, with 10 bases in between. The CDR3 runs to 13 residues. Germline V gene data show CDR1 as SGHVS and CDR2 as FQNEAQ.

V gene TRBV5-1 combines with J gene TRBJ1-2; the D gene is possibly TRBD1 (5 bases). The ends were cut back, 4 bases at V and 7 bases at J, with 17 bases in the middle. The CDR3 is 14 residues long. CDR1 SGHRS and CDR2 YFSETQ come from the germline V gene. The CDR3 sequence is CASSPRGAPGGYTF. The CDR3 DNA is TGCGCCAGCAGCCCTAGAGGGGCCCCCGGTGGCTACACCTTC. Using reference TRBV5-1 and TRBJ1-2 for the parts outside the CDR3, the full variable domain is KAGVTQTPRYLIKTRGQQVTLSCSPISGHRSVSWYQQTPGQGLQFLFEYFSETQRNKGNFPGRFSGRQFSNSRSEMNVSTLELGDSALYLCASSPRGAPGGYTFGSGTRLTVV.

The V and J genes are TRBV14 and TRBJ2-2, with D possibly matching TRBD1 (6 bases). Germline-derived CDR1 and CDR2 are SGHDN and FVKESK. The CDR3 spans 13 residues. With 5 bases removed from V and 4 bases from J, the gap between germline ends came to 8 bases. CDR3 amino acids: CASSRGSTGELFF. The DNA of the CDR3 is TGTGCCAGCAGCAGGGGGTCCACCGGGGAGCTGTTTTTT.

This chain connects TRBV30 to TRBJ1-3, with 7 bases identical to TRBD1. Unmatched junction bases numbered 5, after V lost 0 bases and J lost 0 bases. This CDR3 has 16 residues. From germline, CDR1 is GTSNPN and CDR2 SVGIG (reference sequence). This chain's CDR3 is CAWSVPGTVSGNTIYF. In DNA form, the CDR3 reads TGTGCCTGGAGTGTACCGGGGACAGTCTCTGGAAACACCATATATTTT.

V usage is TRBV27 and J usage is TRBJ1-2; D remains ambiguous. The CDR3 has 13 amino acids. V was shortened by 6 bases and J by 7 bases, with 15 bases between the two germline ends. CDR1 MNHEY and CDR2 SMNVEV come from the germline V gene (reference sequence). The DNA of the CDR3 is TGTGCCAGCAGCTCCTCTCCCAGCGGTGGCTACACCTTC. Residues: CASSSSPSGGYTF.

The rearrangement links TRBV19 to TRBJ1-2; no clear D. V was trimmed by 1 base and J by 4 bases, leaving 13 bases between them. The CDR3 loop spans 15 amino acids. Looked up from germline, CDR1 is LNHDA and CDR2 is SQIVND (reference sequence). CDR3 sequence: CASSIGGTIAYGYTF. The CDR3 DNA follows: TGTGCCAGTAGTATAGGGGGTACGATCGCCTATGGCTACACCTTC.

This clone showed up just once. The chain carries TRBV27 and TRBJ2-5; 8 bases align to TRBD1. V gave up 3 bases and J gave up 5 bases; unmatched junction bases: 5. The CDR3 runs to 14 residues. Germline CDR1 is MNHEY and CDR2 is SMNVEV (reference sequence). CDR3 in DNA: TGTGCCAGCAGTTTCCGGACAGGGAGGGAGACCCAGTACTTC. This encodes CASSFRTGRETQYF.